These T cell receptor beta chains were read from a single sample in a study of blood T cell repertoires in COVID-19. Assay used: immunoSEQ multiplex PCR; TCRdb lists only in-frame clones, some missing. The repertoire includes some 210,000 clones, approximately 84% of them detected once, and 5.1% sits in the top ten. The sample consisted of peripheral blood. These receptors all stem from a woman aged 70 to 79 with active or convalescent COVID-19. The conserved cysteine and the conserved F or W are not part of the CDR3 here. A D gene is named only where the DNA matches it firmly.

V gene	D gene	J gene	CDR3 protein
TRBV11-2	TRBD2	TRBJ2-5	ASSFNRGGGETQY
TRBV6-6	.	TRBJ2-2	ASSRLGGANTGELF
TRBV6-2/TRBV6-3	TRBD1	TRBJ1-1	ASSYSRGLGEAF
TRBV19	.	TRBJ2-1	ASSFGSSYNEQF
TRBV5-1	TRBD2	TRBJ2-5	ASSLAGASGGGGQETQY
TRBV3-1/TRBV3-2	TRBD2	TRBJ2-1	ASSQDLLAGHDNEQF
TRBV7-9	.	TRBJ2-5	ASSPGSQETQY
TRBV19	.	TRBJ2-1	ASSLQGPYNEQF
TRBV6-6	.	TRBJ2-5	ASSYGRQTKETQY
TRBV10-2	TRBD2	TRBJ2-1	ASTTGLAGYNEQF
TRBV5-1	TRBD1	TRBJ1-4	ASSPGGLREKLF
TRBV13	.	TRBJ1-1	ASSLKPGYTEAF
TRBV7-2	.	TRBJ1-2	ASSLTGYGYT
TRBV6-1	.	TRBJ1-1	ASSEAVAVTEAF
TRBV5-1	.	TRBJ1-4	ASSLDRDNEKLF
TRBV5-5	TRBD2	TRBJ2-2	ASTLTGTSRTGELF
TRBV29-1	TRBD2	TRBJ2-1	SVEGSGRGSSYNEQF
TRBV15	TRBD1	TRBJ2-7	ATSSRDRDHEQY
TRBV18	TRBD2	TRBJ2-1	ASSPSGTSGTWRSYNEQF
TRBV9	TRBD2	TRBJ2-1	ASSPPGRAPEQF
TRBV27	TRBD2	TRBJ2-2	ASSASGSSPGELF
TRBV4-1	.	TRBJ1-6	ASSQDIQPNSPLH
TRBV3-1/TRBV3-2	TRBD1	TRBJ1-6	ASSQATGVGSPLH
TRBV2	.	TRBJ1-5	ASSVTAINQPQH
TRBV4-2	TRBD2	TRBJ2-5	ASSQESGAGGGETQY
TRBV2	.	TRBJ2-5	ASSGQQGLETQY
TRBV2	.	TRBJ2-3	ASSERGRNTDTQY
TRBV2	.	TRBJ2-7	ASSQTDYEQY
TRBV24-1	TRBD2	TRBJ2-3	ATSDSRVAGGLDTQY
TRBV11-2	TRBD2	TRBJ2-5	ASSPPGGRETQY
TRBV18	TRBD1	TRBJ1-1	ASSPGQGMNTEAF
TRBV30	.	TRBJ1-6	AWSVVHQVSPLH
TRBV19	.	TRBJ1-2	ASRGTGFMDYGYT
TRBV19	.	TRBJ2-2	ASRIQGNTGELF
TRBV5-1	TRBD2	TRBJ2-3	ASSWTSGRTDTQY
TRBV9	TRBD2	TRBJ2-7	ASSVEGTSGRYEQY
TRBV10-3	TRBD2	TRBJ2-1	AISDPGLEGNEQF
TRBV2	TRBD1	TRBJ1-4	ASGASGTGDEKLF
TRBV5-6	TRBD2	TRBJ2-7	ASSREREVSYEQY
TRBV2	.	TRBJ2-6	ANSQGGGANVLT
TRBV18	.	TRBJ1-6	ASSQQGYNSPLH
TRBV14	.	TRBJ1-1	ASSQVQTLSTEAF
TRBV27	TRBD1	TRBJ1-2	ASSFGTGNYGYT
TRBV20-1	.	TRBJ1-2	SASESGAYGYT
TRBV28	.	TRBJ1-1	ASILGVVGTEAF
TRBV14	TRBD2	TRBJ2-7	ASRLAGEREQY
TRBV2	.	TRBJ2-2	ASSEEGAGTGELF
TRBV7-3	TRBD1	TRBJ2-6	ASSRNRDRASSGANVLT
TRBV24-1	TRBD2	TRBJ2-1	ATSDGLAGAYNEQF
TRBV5-1	.	TRBJ2-2	ASSLFGFMTGKIQVGELF
TRBV6-1	.	TRBJ2-7	ASSERLAYYEQY
TRBV7-3	TRBD2	TRBJ2-1	ASSLLAGGSYNEQF
TRBV4-2	.	TRBJ1-4	ASSQGGAGEKLF
TRBV7-9	TRBD2	TRBJ2-3	ASSPREGGRDYDRVTQY
TRBV29-1	.	TRBJ1-1	SLTTPNTEAF
TRBV11-2	TRBD2	TRBJ2-1	ASSLDSPLAGAFGEQF